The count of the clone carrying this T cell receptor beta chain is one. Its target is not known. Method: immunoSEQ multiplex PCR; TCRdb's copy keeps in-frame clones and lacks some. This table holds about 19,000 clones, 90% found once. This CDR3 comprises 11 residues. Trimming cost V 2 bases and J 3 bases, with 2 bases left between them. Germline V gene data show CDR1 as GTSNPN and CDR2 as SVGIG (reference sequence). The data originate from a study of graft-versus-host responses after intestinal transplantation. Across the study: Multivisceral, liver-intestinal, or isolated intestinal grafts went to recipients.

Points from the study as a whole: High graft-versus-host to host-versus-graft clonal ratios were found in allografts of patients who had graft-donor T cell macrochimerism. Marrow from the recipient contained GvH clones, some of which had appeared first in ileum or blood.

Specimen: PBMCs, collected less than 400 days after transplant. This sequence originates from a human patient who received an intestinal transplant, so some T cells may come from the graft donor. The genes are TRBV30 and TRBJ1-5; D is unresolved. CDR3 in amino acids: CAWSLNQPQHF. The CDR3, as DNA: TGTGCCTGGAGTCTCAATCAGCCCCAGCATTTT.